This TCR beta chain was retrieved from a study of cytomegalovirus exposure and HLA in healthy donors. Details on this clone: No antigen is known for it.

The study ran its PCR with 60 Vbeta and 13 Jbeta primers. The repertoire was sequenced with immunoSEQ multiplex PCR; TCRdb's copy has only in-frame clones and lacks some. The sample holds over 85,000 clones; nearly 65% are singletons and the top ten take about 4.4%. Study-level results: The presence/absence work took it that sequencing depth was about the same across donors. The authors enumerated 180 or so TCR beta chains as linked to cytomegalovirus. Some V segments, TRBV6-2 and TRBV6-3 among them, were indistinguishable and were therefore excluded. The authors judged a highly shared variant cluster likely a sequencing artifact.

Germline V gene data show CDR1 as MDHEN and CDR2 as SYDVKM. V was cut by 6 bases and J by 4 bases, with 20 bases left in between. The CDR3 contains 16 residues. This TCR was sampled from a human donor in good health. This chain connects TRBV28 to TRBJ2-3, with a possible D match to TRBD2 (6 bases). Sequenced sample: PBMCs. CDR3 DNA sequence: TGTGCCAGCAGAACCGGGACTCTATACTTTTCAGATACGCAGTATTTT. Its protein product is CASRTGTLYFSDTQYF. Complete variable domain (other parts from reference TRBV28 and TRBJ2-3): DVKVTQSSRYLVKRTGEKVFLECVQDMDHENMFWYRQDPGLGLRLIYFSYDVKMKEKGDIPEGYSVSREKKERFSLILESASTNQTSMYLCASRTGTLYFSDTQYFGPGTRLTVL.